The clone carrying this T cell receptor (beta chain) has a handful of counts. The antigen remains undetermined. Genomic DNA was employed as the template in profiling TCR beta VDJ and CDR3. One entry per CDR3 protein, called by TCRdb with MiXCR from the reads. The table lists fewer than 250,000 distinct CDR3 sequences, about 44% of them singletons. Germline CDR1 LGHNA, CDR2 YNFKEQ. The CDR3 runs 16 residues. V was trimmed by 0 bases and J by 1 base, leaving 10 bases between them. Patients chosen for sequencing had CD8+CD57+ cells that had expanded, as shown by flow cytometry. The patients all had a severe acquired aplastic anemia diagnosis. Blood sampling was performed on the patients, and none of them had received therapy by then. The data were taken from a study of CD8+CD57+ T cells in acquired aplastic anemia. Study-level points and caveats: Both patients and controls carried the same twenty-nine CD8+ CDR3 sequences.

This TCR was sampled from a human donor with aplastic anemia. The sample was sorted CD4+, CD8+, or CD8+CD57+ T cells (not recorded which) from PBMCs. The rearrangement links TRBV4-2 to TRBJ2-1; D perhaps matches TRBD1 (6 bases). CDR3 sequence: CASSQELGGSYNEQFF. The DNA of the CDR3 is TGTGCCAGCAGCCAAGAATTAGGGGGATCCTACAATGAGCAGTTCTTC.